This entry features one T cell receptor beta chain sequence. No antigen is known for it. An end of the junction differs from the germline gene, which may be a read error. This record comes from a study of tumor and adjacent non-tumor tissue in lung cancer. Study-level background: The cohort had approximately 12 adenocarcinoma, 2 squamous cell and 1 small cell patients. Patients were aged about 30 to 76, roughly 9 men and roughly 5 women, stage I to III. Broader study findings: Top 100 clones took a larger repertoire share in normal lung.

Germline loops: CDR1 SQVTM, CDR2 ANQGSEA. CDR3 length equals 17 residues. This sample's RNA came from whole unsorted tissue. Donors were chemotherapy-naive, newly diagnosed lung cancer surgical patients in China, August–late 2014. Three rounds of nested PCR, following a modified ARM-PCR protocol, produced the TCRbeta library. Each CDR3 protein is one row after TCRdb ran MiXCR on the multiplex PCR reads. The sample lists 100,000 to 120,000 distinct CDR3 sequences; over 75% were seen once. V usage is TRBV29-1 and J usage is TRBJ2-1; 8 nucleotides align to TRBD2. This receptor was identified in an older man with non-small cell lung cancer. The sequencing sample was made of lung tumor tissue. The DNA of the CDR3 is TGTAGCGCCCTTGGGTCGAGCGGGAGCAGCTCCTACATTGAGCAGTTCTTC. This sequence encodes CSALGSSGSSSYIEQFF.